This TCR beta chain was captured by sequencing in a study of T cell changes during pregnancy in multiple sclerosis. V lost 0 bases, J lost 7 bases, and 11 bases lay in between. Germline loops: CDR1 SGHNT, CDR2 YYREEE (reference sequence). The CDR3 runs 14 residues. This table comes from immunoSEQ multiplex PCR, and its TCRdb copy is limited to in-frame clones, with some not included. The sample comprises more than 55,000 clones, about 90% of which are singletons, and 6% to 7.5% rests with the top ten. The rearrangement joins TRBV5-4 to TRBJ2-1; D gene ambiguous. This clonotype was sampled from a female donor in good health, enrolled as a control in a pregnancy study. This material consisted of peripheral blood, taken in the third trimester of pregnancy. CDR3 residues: CASSLDNPANEQFF. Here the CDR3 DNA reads TGTGCCAGCAGCTTGGATAACCCCGCGAATGAGCAGTTCTTC.